This TCR beta chain was profiled in a study of shared clonotypes between healthy human individuals. Study outcomes and limitations: Generally, estimated richness proved larger in naive subsets than it did in memory subsets.

As to this clone: Its antigen is undetermined.

Generated by immunoSEQ multiplex PCR, the TCRdb table keeps only in-frame clones and is missing some. The sample includes some 2,500,000 clones, just under 95% of them seen just once. CDR3 length: 14 residues. V was clipped by 4 bases and J by 4 bases, with 14 bases between them. CDR1 is SGHKS and CDR2 is YYEKEE in the germline V gene (reference sequence). The TCR originated in a man younger than 35 in good health. Some clones in this sample may be carry-over from other donors' samples. This rearrangement joins TRBV5-5 to TRBJ1-2, with D perhaps TRBD1 (6 bases). The sample comprised naive CD4+ T cells from PBMCs. Specified subset: CD45RA+ positively selected. The CDR3 nucleotides read TGTGCCAGCAGCCCCTCCTCGGACAGCTATGGCTACACCTTC. Its translation is CASSPSSDSYGYTF.